The clone carrying this TCR beta chain was counted ten times or more. No treatment had been given to any patient before thyroid surgery. This entry is derived from a study of metastatic and nonmetastatic thyroid tumors. TCRdb re-called clones from the PCR reads using MiXCR. The table lists 15,000 or so clones, roughly an eighth of them singletons. The CDR3 length is 16 residues. Germline-derived CDR1 and CDR2 are SGDLS and YYNGEE. The trim removed 0 bases at V and 1 base at J, leaving 4 bases unmatched. This sequence originates from a female donor with papillary thyroid cancer or a benign thyroid nodule (not recorded which). Some clones in this sample may be carry-over from other donors' samples. The chain joins TRBV9 to TRBJ2-5, with 9 bases matching TRBD2. The specimen sequenced was tumor tissue. The CDR3 sequence: CASSVGIAGAQETQYF. The CDR3 DNA sequence: TGTGCCAGCAGCGTAGGGATAGCGGGGGCCCAAGAGACCCAGTACTTC.